This T cell receptor beta chain was sequenced in a study of tumor-infiltrating lymphocytes in localized non-small cell lung cancer. Turning to the study itself: Several tumor histologies, both smoking statuses, and some post-neoadjuvant chemotherapy samples were included. Points from the study as a whole: Each assay used a separate piece of the same tissue. Not all patients were TCR sequenced, owing to tissue quantity.

A note on this clone: Its target is not known.

Sequencing was performed with immunoSEQ multiplex PCR; in TCRdb, only in-frame clones are kept and a portion is missing. The profile shows about 15,000 clones, roughly 80% of them singletons. Input material: lung tumor tissue. This TCR was sampled from a human donor with non-small cell lung cancer.

In nucleotides, the CDR3 is TGTGCCAGCAGTTACAGGGGTTGGACGCAGTATTTT. Protein sequence: CASSYRGWTQYF. V gene TRBV5-6 combines with J gene TRBJ2-3; the match to TRBD1 covers 7 bases. CDR3 length equals 12 residues. CDR1 is SGHDT and CDR2 is YYEEEE in the germline V gene. The junction had 6 bases not matched to a gene; V was cut back by 5 bases and J by 9 bases. Together with reference TRBV5-6 and TRBJ2-3, the CDR3 gives the full variable domain: DAGVTQSPTHLIKTRGQQVTLRCSPKSGHDTVSWYQQALGQGPQFIFQYYEEEERQRGNFPDRFSGHQFPNYSSELNVNALLLGDSALYLCASSYRGWTQYFGPGTRLTVL.